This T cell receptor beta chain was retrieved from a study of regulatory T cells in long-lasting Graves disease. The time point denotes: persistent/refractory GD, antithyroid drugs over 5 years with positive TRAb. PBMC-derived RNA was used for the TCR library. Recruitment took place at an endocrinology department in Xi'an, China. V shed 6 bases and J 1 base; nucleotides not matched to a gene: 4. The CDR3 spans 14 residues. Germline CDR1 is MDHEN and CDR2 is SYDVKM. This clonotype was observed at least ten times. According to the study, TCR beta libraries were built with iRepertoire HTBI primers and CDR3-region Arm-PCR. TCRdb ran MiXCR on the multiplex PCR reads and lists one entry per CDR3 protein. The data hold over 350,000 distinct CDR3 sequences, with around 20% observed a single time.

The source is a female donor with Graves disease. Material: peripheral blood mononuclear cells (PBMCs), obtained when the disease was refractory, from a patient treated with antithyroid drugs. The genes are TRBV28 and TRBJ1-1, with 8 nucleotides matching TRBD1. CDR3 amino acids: CASRTGTGNTEAFF. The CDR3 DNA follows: TGTGCCAGCAGAACCGGGACAGGGAACACTGAAGCTTTCTTT.